These 22 T cell receptor beta chains came from one sample sequenced in a study of identical twins. A single record per CDR3 protein comes from TCRdb applying MiXCR to the 5' RACE reads. The sample has approximately 1.8 million distinct CDR3 sequences; about 30% are singletons. The specimen sequenced was cord blood. The receptors were sampled from a newborn girl in good health.

On this clonotype itself: Being one base from a much bigger clone, this may be a read error. The chain is built from TRBV6-5 and TRBJ1-2; D call uncertain. The CDR3 is 13 residues long. The germline CDR1 and CDR2 sequences are MNHEY and SVGAGI. Here the CDR3 reads CASSYRKNSGYTF. CDR3 nucleotide sequence: TGTGCCAGCAGTTACAGGAAAAACTCTGGCTACACCTTC.

The V gene is TRBV20-1, the J gene TRBJ2-4; D call uncertain. TRBJ2-7 matches the DNA end more closely, so the J call is doubtful. Germline loops: CDR1 DFQATT, CDR2 SNEGSKA (reference sequence). The CDR3 sequence is 12 residues long. The CDR3 DNA reads TGCAGTGCTAGAGGGGTTGGCAACGAGCAGTACTTC. Encoded protein: CSARGVGNEQYF.

The chain links TRBV9 to TRBJ1-6; 8 bases match TRBD1. Looked up from germline, CDR1 is SGDLS and CDR2 is YYNGEE. The J segment lost 1 base and the V segment lost 0 bases, leaving 12 bases of the junction unmatched. The CDR3 extends over 20 amino acids. CDR3 sequence reads: CASSVVRQGASRSYNSPLHF. The DNA for the CDR3 is TGTGCCAGCAGCGTAGTTCGGCAGGGGGCAAGTAGGTCCTATAATTCACCCCTCCACTTT.

On this clonotype: The junction does not match germline at one end; this may be a read error. This chain links TRBV5-1 with TRBJ2-2; TRBD1 agrees at 7 bases. Germline V gene lookup returns CDR1 SGHRS and CDR2 YFSETQ. This CDR3 is 16 amino acids long. The CDR3 region is CDSSVGTVRITGELFF. CDR3 coding DNA: TGCGACAGCAGCGTTGGGACAGTTCGGATCACCGGGGAGCTGTTTTTT.

This clonotype was observed once. The chain is built from TRBV7-9 and TRBJ1-1; a possible D gene is TRBD1 (5 bases). The V gene's germline CDR1 is SEHNR and CDR2 FQNEAQ (reference sequence). The V end was cut by 8 bases, the J end by 4 bases, with 14 bases between. The CDR3 runs to 13 residues. This chain's CDR3 is CASCSRDSTEAFF. The CDR3 DNA is TGTGCCAGCTGTTCCAGGGACTCCACTGAAGCTTTCTTT.

The chain carries TRBV4-2 and TRBJ1-6; possible D gene TRBD1, 5 bases. The CDR3 has 16 amino acids. CDR1 LGHNA and CDR2 YNFKEQ come from the germline V gene. V gave up 0 bases and J gave up 9 bases, with 15 bases separating them. CDR3 in DNA: TGTGCCAGCAGCCAAGATTTGGAGGGGTACGGTTCACCCCTCCACTTT. Protein product: CASSQDLEGYGSPLHF.

The chain recombines TRBV6-1 with TRBJ2-7, with D tentatively TRBD1 or TRBD2 (5 bases each). CDR3 length equals 14 residues. Germline V gene sequence: CDR1 MNHNS, CDR2 SASEGT. Trimming left V 2 bases short and J 4 bases short, with 12 bases between. The CDR3 protein is CASSERGGLYEQYF. The CDR3 DNA reads TGTGCCAGCAGTGAACGGGGCGGACTGTACGAGCAGTACTTC.

The gene calls are TRBV12-3 or TRBV12-4 and TRBJ1-4, with 8 bases matching TRBD1. The CDR3 totals 17 residues. The J segment lost 2 bases and the V segment lost 2 bases, leaving 7 bases of the junction unmatched. CDR3 protein: CASSLIRGLWTNEKLFF. CDR3 DNA: TGTGCCAGCAGTTTAATCAGGGGGCTCTGGACTAATGAAAAACTGTTTTTT.

V is TRBV20-1 and J is TRBJ2-4; TRBD1 might be the D (6 bases). The CDR3 runs to 13 residues. The V gene lost 3 bases and the J gene lost 13 bases, with 19 bases spanning the gap. Germline V gene sequence: CDR1 DFQATT, CDR2 SNEGSKA (reference sequence). In DNA form, the CDR3 reads TGCAGTGCTAGGTATACAGGGTCCTACGGGCAGTACTTC. This gives the protein CSARYTGSYGQYF.

This chain connects TRBV14 to TRBJ1-1; 8 bases fit TRBD1. This CDR3 contains 14 residues. V gave up 3 bases and J gave up 5 bases; unmatched junction bases: 5. Germline V gene data show CDR1 as SGHDN and CDR2 as FVKESK. CDR3 sequence reads: CASSQTGEGTEAFF. As DNA, the CDR3 is TGTGCCAGCAGCCAGACAGGGGAAGGGACTGAAGCTTTCTTT. The full variable domain, rest sourced from reference TRBV14 and TRBJ1-1, is EAGVTQFPSHSVIEKGQTVTLRCDPISGHDNLYWYRRVMGKEIKFLLHFVKESKQDESGMPNNRFLAERTGGTYSTLKVQPAELEDSGVYFCASSQTGEGTEAFFGQGTRLTVV.

This clonotype has a count of ten or more. This chain connects TRBV5-1 to TRBJ2-7; 8 bases fit TRBD1. The V and J ends lost 2 bases and 1 base, in that order; junction bases with no gene match: 2. The CDR3 runs to 14 residues. The germline CDR1 and CDR2 sequences are SGHRS and YFSETQ. CDR3 residues: CASSFWTGSYEQYF. The CDR3 DNA reads as TGCGCCAGCAGCTTCTGGACAGGGTCCTACGAGCAGTACTTC.

On this clonotype: At one of its ends the junction is not consistent with the germline gene, which may arise from a read error. The chain combines TRBV5-5 with TRBJ1-4; D ambiguous. The CDR3 is made up of 14 amino acids. CDR1 SGHKS and CDR2 YYEKEE come from the germline V gene (reference sequence). The CDR3 sequence is CTSSLTAFNEKLFF. The CDR3 nucleotides are TGTACCAGCAGCTTAACCGCCTTTAATGAAAAACTGTTTTTT.

V usage is TRBV20-1 and J usage is TRBJ2-3; 8 bases are shared with TRBD2. The CDR3 runs to 15 residues. V lost 6 bases and J lost 0; bases outside the gene matches: 8. Germline CDR1 reads DFQATT; CDR2 reads SNEGSKA (reference sequence). DNA of the CDR3: TGCAGTGCCTTGGTAACGGGAGGGAGCACAGATACGCAGTATTTT. Amino acids: CSALVTGGSTDTQYF.

This clonotype was seen repeatedly, ten times or more. The chain joins TRBV28 to TRBJ2-7; 14 nucleotides line up with TRBD2. Trimming took 6 bases from V and 4 from J; bases not matched to a gene: 8. This CDR3 is built from 16 residues. Germline CDR1 MDHEN, CDR2 SYDVKM. The DNA of the CDR3 is TGTGCCAGCAGCTTGGGACTAGCGGGAGCTACTTACGAGCAGTACTTC. Protein sequence: CASSLGLAGATYEQYF.

V gene TRBV18 combines with J gene TRBJ2-7; TRBD1 matches at 7 bases. V lost 4 bases to trimming and J lost 3 bases; unmatched junction nucleotides: 6. There are 14 residues in the CDR3. The germline CDR1 and CDR2 sequences are KGHSH and LQKENI. The CDR3 bases are TGTGCCAGCTCACTTGGACAGGAGATCTACGAGCAGTACTTC. Protein: CASSLGQEIYEQYF.

This clonotype was counted between two and nine times. V usage is TRBV6-6 and J usage is TRBJ2-7; the D gene is possibly TRBD1 (5 bases). The CDR3 consists of 14 residues. Trimming pared 5 bases from V and 3 bases from J, leaving 14 bases between. Germline CDR1 reads MNHNY; CDR2 reads SVGAGI (reference sequence). The CDR3 DNA follows: TGTGCCAGCAGTCCCTTACATACAGGCTACGAGCAGTACTTC. This encodes CASSPLHTGYEQYF.

V and J are TRBV20-1 and TRBJ2-7; TRBD1 is a possible D gene (6 bases). With the DNA end fitting TRBJ2-4 better, the J assignment may be wrong. The germline gives CDR1 DFQATT, CDR2 SNEGSKA (reference sequence). The CDR3 extends over 15 amino acids. CDR3 in amino acids: CSARDGVNRVNIQYF. DNA of the CDR3: TGCAGTGCTAGAGATGGGGTAAACAGGGTGAACATTCAGTACTTC.

This clonotype was detected only a few times. This chain joins TRBV7-2 and TRBJ2-5; 16 nucleotides agree with TRBD2. V shed 6 bases, J shed 11 bases, and the junction held 9 bases outside the gene matches. The V gene's germline CDR1 is SGHTA and CDR2 FQGNSA. The CDR3 spans 15 residues. The CDR3 DNA reads TGTGCCAGCAGACAGGGACTAGCGGGAGGGAGGGAGCAGTACTTC. It encodes CASRQGLAGGREQYF.

The rearrangement links TRBV28 to TRBJ2-7; 7 bases agree with TRBD1. The CDR3 contains 17 residues. Trimming at V came to 5 bases and at J to 3 bases, leaving 16 bases not matched to a gene. Germline CDR1 MDHEN, CDR2 SYDVKM. The CDR3 coding sequence is TGTGCCAGCAGTCCCCGGACAGGAGCCCTTCCACACTACGAGCAGTACTTC. Its protein is CASSPRTGALPHYEQYF.

This clonotype was counted ten times or more. The chain has TRBV5-8 and TRBJ2-5; TRBD2 matches at 11 bases. After removal of 5 bases from V and 2 bases from J, the junction contained 8 bases not matched to a gene. This CDR3 has 16 residues. Germline V CDR1 and CDR2: SGHTS, YDEGEE. The CDR3 region is CASSLRLAGLQETQYF. DNA for the CDR3: TGTGCCAGCAGTTTAAGACTAGCGGGGTTACAAGAGACCCAGTACTTC. The full variable domain, with the rest looked up from reference TRBV5-8 and TRBJ2-5, is EAGVTQSPTHLIKTRGQQATLRCSPISGHTSVYWYQQALGLGLQFLLWYDEGEERNRGNFPPRFSGRQFPNYSSELNVNALELEDSALYLCASSLRLAGLQETQYFGPGTRLLVL.

This clonotype has only a few counts. V gene TRBV5-1 combines with J gene TRBJ2-3, with D hard to call. From germline, CDR1 is SGHRS and CDR2 YFSETQ. Trimming took off 7 bases at V and 2 bases at J, with 17 bases between the two ends. The CDR3 loop spans 15 amino acids. CDR3 bases: TGCGCCAGCGTCGTCGGGCTCTGGAACACAGATACGCAGTATTTT. Its protein product is CASVVGLWNTDTQYF.

This clonotype was counted once. V and J are TRBV20-1 and TRBJ2-3, with D uncertain. This CDR3 is 10 amino acids long. Looked up from germline, CDR1 is DFQATT and CDR2 is SNEGSKA (reference sequence). Here the CDR3 DNA reads TGCAGAACTAGCACAGATACGCAGTATTTT. Translating gives CRTSTDTQYF.